A selection of T cell receptor beta chains follows, all from one sample in a study of beta chain features in type 1 diabetes. The protocol was immunoSEQ multiplex PCR, while the TCRdb copy is restricted to in-frame clones and leaves out a portion. The sample contains 500,000 to 650,000 clones, around 12% of which appear only once. The material sequenced was naive CD4+ T cells from blood. Receptor source: a man aged 30 to 39 with type 1 diabetes. CDR3s include the opening cysteine and the closing phenylalanine or tryptophan.

V: TRBV9
CDR3: CASSRRGLHNEQFF

V: TRBV7-8
CDR3: CASSFLQGEAKNIQYF

V: TRBV6-6
CDR3: CASTSAVGTYTGELFF

V: TRBV4-1
CDR3: CASSQEGLQPTTDTQYF

V: TRBV5-4
CDR3: CASSRGTQNNEQFF

V: TRBV29-1
CDR3: CSVDRGDGYTF

V: TRBV25-1
CDR3: CASSEWGSTDTQYF

V: TRBV7-9
CDR3: CASSLKRRGGPMVEQFF

V: TRBV7-2
CDR3: CASSLDYSGNTIYF

V: TRBV19
CDR3: CASSIIGSFQETQYF

V: TRBV28
CDR3: CASIGTALSYEQYF